This T cell receptor beta chain was captured by sequencing in a study of blood T cell repertoires in COVID-19. Study as a whole: Nucleic acid was either cDNA or gDNA, and it came from T cells, B-cell-depleted T cells, or PBMCs.

Source study methods: Using reference gene primer amplification, nucleated cell counts were estimated. Sequencing used immunoSEQ multiplex PCR; TCRdb keeps in-frame clones, though not all of them. From that table come the V and J calls and clone size; the DNA was used to work out D and trimming. The sample lists under 150,000 clones; approximately 88% were seen once. Trimming left V 2 bases short and J 10 bases short, with 11 bases between. Germline CDR1 MNHNY, CDR2 SVGAGI (reference sequence). The CDR3 has 12 residues. The V gene is TRBV6-6, the J gene TRBJ1-1; D is undetermined. This sequence was found in a man aged 70 or older with active COVID-19. The sequencing sample was made of peripheral blood. The CDR3 nucleotides are TGTGCCAGCAGTTACGAGGGAGCCGTAGCTTTCTTT. This encodes CASSYEGAVAFF.